Shown below are 2 T cell receptor beta chains from a single sample sequenced in a study of vaccination and CD4 T cells after COVID-19. Noted treatment: roughly nine-day PBMC culture with coronavirus spike peptide pools or control peptides (ViraFEST assay). These receptors have no known antigen. Sequence data for DNA of cultured CD4+ T cells were generated by the Oncomine TCR Beta short-read assay. TCRdb ran MiXCR on the PCR reads and lists one entry per CDR3 protein. The sample consists of 15,000 to 18,000 distinct CDR3 sequences, 45% to 60% of them appearing once. Sequencing was done on a sample of CD4+ T cells from blood, cultured in vitro. The receptors here all came from a human donor who had recovered from COVID-19.

This clonotype came up a few times. The gene calls are TRBV15 and TRBJ2-2; the D is unclear. V was clipped by 0 bases and J by 0 bases, with 14 bases between them. CDR3 length: 18 amino acids. Germline V lookup: CDR1 LNHNV, CDR2 YYDKDF (reference sequence). The CDR3 sequence: CATSRDSDWMTNTGELFF. CDR3 sequence (DNA): TGTGCCACCAGCAGAGACAGCGACTGGATGACGAACACCGGGGAGCTGTTTTTT.

V and J are TRBV28 and TRBJ2-3; 11 bases are a match to TRBD2. The germline V gene encodes CDR1 MDHEN and CDR2 SYDVKM. The CDR3 length is 15 residues. Trimming at V came to 7 bases and at J to 5 bases, leaving 8 bases not matched to a gene. The CDR3 DNA is TGTGCCAGCAAGGTAGCGGGAGGGGTTGTAGATACGCAGTATTTT. Protein sequence: CASKVAGGVVDTQYF.